The 11 T cell receptor beta chains listed next were all sequenced from one sample in a study of T cells after yellow fever vaccination. TCRdb ran MiXCR on the 5' RACE reads and lists one entry per CDR3 protein. Altogether around 73,000 distinct CDR3 sequences are present, over 7.5% being singletons, with the ten largest covering 41%. The starting material was CD8+ T cells sorted from PBMCs, obtained on the day of the yellow fever booster vaccination. These receptors were collected from a man aged 30 to 45 who received the YFV17D yellow fever vaccine.

This rearrangement joins TRBV7-8 to TRBJ2-1, with 10 positions matching TRBD2. CDR3 size: 16 residues. Germline loops: CDR1 SGHVS, CDR2 FQNEAQ. V shed 1 base, J shed 8 bases, and the junction held 8 bases outside the gene matches. CDR3 sequence (DNA): TGTGCCAGCAGCTTAGGAGCTAGCGGGAGTTCCCATGAGCAGTTCTTC. This sequence encodes CASSLGASGSSHEQFF.

This clonotype was counted only a few times. The genes are TRBV30 and TRBJ2-5, with D perhaps matching TRBD1 or TRBD2 (5 bases each). This CDR3 has 10 amino acids. V was cut by 8 bases and J by 5 bases, with 9 bases left in between. Germline CDR1 and CDR2: GTSNPN and SVGIG (reference sequence). CDR3 nucleotide sequence: TGTGCCGGGGGTGGGGAGACCCAGTACTTC. Its protein is CAGGGETQYF.

The chain couples TRBV12-3 or TRBV12-4 to TRBJ2-1; D ambiguous. The CDR3 runs to 13 residues. Trimming removed 3 bases from V and 6 bases from J, with 9 bases in between. CDR3 region: CASSLGGINEQFF. The CDR3 DNA is TGTGCCAGCAGTTTGGGCGGAATCAATGAGCAGTTCTTC.

The rearrangement joins TRBV6-1 to TRBJ2-5; possibly TRBD2 for D (6 bases). V lost 8 bases and J 1 base, leaving 11 bases between the germline ends. This CDR3 comprises 13 residues. Germline CDR1 is MNHNS and CDR2 is SASEGT. The CDR3 sequence: CASWDFLQETQYF. DNA of the CDR3: TGTGCCAGCTGGGACTTCCTCCAAGAGACCCAGTACTTC.

This clonotype was picked up a small number of times. The chain uses TRBV11-2 and TRBJ2-1, with D unclear. CDR3 length equals 13 residues. The V gene lost 5 bases and the J gene lost 0 bases, with 5 bases spanning the gap. The germline CDR1 and CDR2 sequences are SGHAT and FQNNGV. The CDR3 reads CASSPDSYNEQFF. The CDR3 coding sequence is TGTGCCAGCAGCCCCGACTCCTACAATGAGCAGTTCTTC.

The J gene is TRBJ2-1, the V gene TRBV12-3 or TRBV12-4; D possibly corresponds to TRBD1 (5 bases). The CDR3 length is 15 residues. V was clipped by 6 bases and J by 3 bases, with 15 bases between them. CDR3 bases: TGTGCCAGCAGACCCAGGGCTGAGAGCTACAATGAGCAGTTCTTC. Translating it yields CASRPRAESYNEQFF.

The V call is TRBV7-8, the J call TRBJ2-3, with D maybe TRBD2 (5 bases). With 1 base removed from V and 0 bases from J, the gap between germline ends came to 11 bases. Per germline, CDR1 SGHVS and CDR2 FQNEAQ. The CDR3 sequence is 16 residues long. The CDR3 DNA is TGTGCCAGCAGCTTAGGACGGGATATGAGCACAGATACGCAGTATTTT. Protein sequence: CASSLGRDMSTDTQYF.

This clonotype was seen a handful of times. This rearrangement joins TRBV30 to TRBJ2-1, with D unresolved. The CDR3 has 14 amino acids. Germline V gene sequence: CDR1 GTSNPN, CDR2 SVGIG (reference sequence). The V gene lost 4 bases and the J gene lost 2 bases, with 12 bases spanning the gap. In DNA, the CDR3 is TGTGCCTGGATTATGAACGGTCCCTACAATGAGCAGTTCTTC. Protein sequence: CAWIMNGPYNEQFF.

V gene TRBV7-2 combines with J gene TRBJ2-1; D perhaps matches TRBD1 (6 bases). This CDR3 is built from 16 residues. The germline V and J ends were trimmed by 2 bases and 3 bases, with 14 bases remaining between them. Germline CDR1 is SGHTA and CDR2 is FQGNSA. The CDR3 is CASSLSSQGFYNEQFF. CDR3 sequence (DNA): TGTGCCAGCAGCTTAAGTTCACAGGGATTCTACAATGAGCAGTTCTTC.

This clonotype was seen repeatedly, ten times or more. The chain has TRBV7-2 and TRBJ2-7, with D perhaps matching TRBD2 (5 bases). Germline CDR1 is SGHTA and CDR2 is FQGNSA. The length of the CDR3 is 14 residues. Trimming pared 5 bases from V and 4 bases from J, leaving 15 bases between. The CDR3 nucleotides read TGTGCCAGCAGCCCTGGGAGCGGCGAGTACGAGCAGTACTTC. It encodes CASSPGSGEYEQYF.

This clonotype turned up a few times. This sequence joins TRBV5-4 and TRBJ2-1; TRBD1 might be the D (5 bases). The CDR3 has 16 residues. Germline lookup yields CDR1 SGHNT and CDR2 YYREEE (reference sequence). The germline V and J ends were trimmed by 1 base and 6 bases, with 17 bases remaining between them. The CDR3 nucleotides read TGTGCCAGCAGCTTGTCCCAGGGCTTCGCCTCCAATGAGCAGTTCTTC. It yields the protein CASSLSQGFASNEQFF. Complete variable domain (other parts from reference TRBV5-4 and TRBJ2-1): ETGVTQSPTHLIKTRGQQVTLRCSSQSGHNTVSWYQQALGQGPQFIFQYYREEENGRGNFPPRFSGLQFPNYSSELNVNALELDDSALYLCASSLSQGFASNEQFFGPGTRLTVL.